Shown below are 25 T cell receptor beta chains from a single sample sequenced in a study of T cells after yellow fever vaccination (dated by TCRdb to the late 2010s). Receptor amplification or capture employed 5' RACE. This sample was sequenced with an Illumina HiSeq 2500. The raw public reads went through TCRdb reprocessing: fastp at Q25, MiXCR clone calling, in-frame beta chains kept. Each record represents a unique CDR3 protein, reported with the most common genes and DNA among its rows. The sample records about 50,000 distinct CDR3 sequences, roughly 7.4% of which are singletons. Approximately 41% of the sample rests with the top ten. In light of the paper, this sample's treatment or condition label describes: live attenuated yellow fever vaccine strain. The sample was CD8+ T cells sorted from PBMCs, taken on the day of the first yellow fever vaccination. These TCRs come from a man younger than 35 who received the YFV17D yellow fever vaccine.

The V and J genes are TRBV4-1 and TRBJ2-7; 11 bases align to TRBD2. Germline assignment: CDR1 MGHRA and CDR2 YSYEKL. J gave up 2 bases and V 3 bases, and 6 bases lay outside the gene matches. The CDR3 totals 16 residues. The DNA of the CDR3 is TGCGCCAGCAGCCACGCGACTAGCGGGGCCGCCTACGAGCAGTACTTC. The encoded protein is CASSHATSGAAYEQYF.

This clonotype was counted only a few times. The chain joins TRBV11-3 to TRBJ1-1; D not certain. Trimming took 1 base from V and 0 from J, leaving 12 bases between them. In germline, CDR1 is SGHNT, CDR2 YENEEA. CDR3 length equals 16 residues. In nucleotides, the CDR3 is TGTGCCAGCAGCTTAGTGAAGGACCTCATGAACACTGAAGCTTTCTTT. Its protein is CASSLVKDLMNTEAFF. Full variable domain (remainder filled in from reference TRBV11-3 and TRBJ1-1): EAGVVQSPRYKIIEKKQPVAFWCNPISGHNTLYWYLQNLGQGPELLIRYENEEAVDDSQLPKDRFSAERLKGVDSTLKIQPAELGDSAVYLCASSLVKDLMNTEAFFGQGTRLTVV.

The chain employs TRBV4-1 and TRBJ2-7; D is ambiguous. V was clipped by 3 bases and J by 4 bases, with 10 bases between them. This CDR3 comprises 13 residues. From germline, CDR1 is MGHRA and CDR2 YSYEKL. In DNA, the CDR3 is TGCGCCAGCAGCCAGACCAGAGTTTACGAGCAGTACTTC. It is translated as CASSQTRVYEQYF.

This rearrangement joins TRBV6-5 to TRBJ2-2; D remains unclear. There are 13 residues in the CDR3. Germline V gene lookup returns CDR1 MNHEY and CDR2 SVGAGI. V gave up 7 bases and J gave up 4 bases, with 10 bases separating them. Here the CDR3 DNA reads TGTGCCAGCAAGGCAGATTTCACCGGGGAGCTGTTTTTT. As protein: CASKADFTGELFF.

This clonotype was recorded at least ten times. The rearrangement uses TRBV9 and TRBJ1-5; no definite D call. The CDR3 is 14 residues long. Germline CDR1 reads SGDLS; CDR2 reads YYNGEE. Trimming stripped 2 bases from V and 4 bases from J, with 10 bases between. The DNA of the CDR3 is TGTGCCAGCAGCGTCGACGGGCGTAATCAGCCCCAGCATTTT. Protein sequence: CASSVDGRNQPQHF.

This clonotype occurred a few times. The chain has TRBV7-9 and TRBJ1-2; D possibly corresponds to TRBD1 (5 bases). Between the trimmed V and J ends, which lost 6 bases and 1 base, there was a span of 18 bases. Germline CDR1 is SEHNR and CDR2 is FQNEAQ (reference sequence). CDR3 length: 16 amino acids. DNA of the CDR3: TGTGCCAGCAGTGACGGGGACGGGATGAGTAACTATGGCTACACCTTC. Translation: CASSDGDGMSNYGYTF.

This clonotype was picked up a small number of times. V is TRBV19 and J is TRBJ2-5, with TRBD2 matching over 7 bases. The junction had 7 bases not matched to a gene; V was cut back by 1 base and J by 2 bases. Germline lookup yields CDR1 LNHDA and CDR2 SQIVND (reference sequence). The CDR3 runs 16 residues. The CDR3 DNA sequence: TGTGCCAGTAGTATAGTTCGAGATAGCGGGCAAGAGACCCAGTACTTC. Protein: CASSIVRDSGQETQYF.

This clonotype was counted many times. V and J are TRBV27 and TRBJ2-2; D gene unclear. CDR1 and CDR2 from the germline V gene are MNHEY and SMNVEV (reference sequence). Trimming removed 7 bases at V and 4 bases at J, with 7 bases between. There are 12 residues in the CDR3. CDR3 sequence (DNA): TGTGCCAGCAACGGTCCCACCGGGGAGCTGTTTTTT. It yields the protein CASNGPTGELFF.

The chain combines TRBV12-3 or TRBV12-4 with TRBJ2-3; D is undetermined. V shed 3 bases and J shed 2 bases, with 9 bases lying between them. CDR3 length equals 14 residues. CDR3: CASSLALYTDTQYF. The CDR3 DNA reads as TGTGCCAGCAGTTTGGCCCTTTACACAGATACGCAGTATTTT.

This clonotype was observed at least ten times. The J gene is TRBJ2-7, the V gene TRBV7-8, with 8 bases fitting TRBD2. After removal of 1 base from V and 9 bases from J, the junction contained 2 bases not matched to a gene. There are 12 residues in the CDR3. The germline V gene has CDR1 SGHVS and CDR2 FQNEAQ. Here the CDR3 reads CASSLGGLAQYF. CDR3 nucleotides: TGTGCCAGCAGCTTAGGAGGACTAGCGCAGTACTTC.

A few counts support this clonotype. V gene TRBV7-9 combines with J gene TRBJ2-7; D might be TRBD2 (5 bases). The CDR3 is 15 residues long. V was pared by 4 bases and J by 2 bases, with 15 bases between. Germline assignment: CDR1 SEHNR and CDR2 FQNEAQ (reference sequence). This chain's CDR3 is CASSSLTTPPYEQYV. The CDR3, as DNA: TGTGCCAGCAGCTCACTGACTACCCCACCCTACGAGCAGTACGTC.

This clonotype was found many times. V usage is TRBV12-5 and J usage is TRBJ2-3; TRBD1 is a possible D gene (6 bases). Germline assignment: CDR1 LGHNT and CDR2 FRNRAP. V lost 4 bases and J 5 bases, leaving 13 bases between the germline ends. The CDR3 length is 14 residues. Here the CDR3 reads CASGWIDRLDTQYF. DNA for the CDR3: TGTGCTAGTGGTTGGATTGACAGGTTAGATACGCAGTATTTT.

This clonotype was counted many times. The chain combines TRBV29-1 with TRBJ2-3; 10 bases line up with TRBD1. Looked up from germline, CDR1 is SQVTM and CDR2 is ANQGSEA. The CDR3 extends over 14 amino acids. Trimming took 5 bases from V and 2 from J; bases not matched to a gene: 4. For the CDR3, the DNA is TGCAGCGTTCCGGGACAGGGGATCACAGATACGCAGTATTTT. Translating gives CSVPGQGITDTQYF.

This clonotype was recorded many times. CDR3 sequence (DNA): TGTGCCAGCAGTTACGTACGGGGGAATCAGCCCCAGCATTTT. This encodes CASSYVRGNQPQHF. V is TRBV6-5 and J is TRBJ1-5; D may be TRBD1 (5 bases). This CDR3 spans 14 amino acids. V was trimmed by 2 bases and J by 4 bases, leaving 9 bases between them. In germline, CDR1 is MNHEY, CDR2 SVGAGI.

This clonotype was seen a few times. V and J are TRBV29-1 and TRBJ2-5, with D unclear. V lost 3 bases, J lost 1 base, and 9 bases lay in between. CDR1 and CDR2 (germline): SQVTM, ANQGSEA. The CDR3 is made up of 13 amino acids. CDR3 sequence: CSVDYSAQETQYF. The CDR3 DNA reads TGCAGCGTTGACTACAGTGCCCAAGAGACCCAGTACTTC.

The V call is TRBV11-2, the J call TRBJ2-1; the match to TRBD2 covers 9 bases. J gave up 12 bases and V 5 bases, and 5 bases lay outside the gene matches. The CDR3 runs 12 residues. Germline V gene sequence: CDR1 SGHAT, CDR2 FQNNGV. CDR3 DNA sequence: TGTGCCAGCAGCGCCGCGGGGGGGGGGCAGTTCTTC. This sequence encodes CASSAAGGGQFF.

This clonotype was seen at least ten times. V is TRBV4-3 and J is TRBJ1-4; maybe TRBD1 (5 bases). The CDR3 covers 16 residues. V lost 4 bases and J 4 bases, leaving 16 bases between the germline ends. Germline-derived CDR1 and CDR2 are LGHNA and YSLEER. This CDR3 reads CASSPNEGSGNEKLFF. The DNA for the CDR3 is TGCGCCAGCAGCCCAAACGAGGGGTCGGGTAATGAAAAACTGTTTTTT.

This rearrangement joins TRBV19 to TRBJ1-2; a weak D match, TRBD1 (5 bases). The ends were cut back, 7 bases at V and 3 bases at J, with 18 bases in the middle. CDR1 and CDR2 (germline): LNHDA, SQIVND (reference sequence). The CDR3 is made up of 15 amino acids. In DNA form, the CDR3 reads TGTGCCAGTAATTGGGACGGCCTTCTGCACTATGGCTACACCTTC. This encodes CASNWDGLLHYGYTF.

This clonotype was recorded at least ten times. The chain recombines TRBV27 with TRBJ2-7; D call uncertain. Germline assignment: CDR1 MNHEY and CDR2 SMNVEV (reference sequence). This CDR3 is built from 15 residues. Deletions cut 7 bases from V and 2 bases from J, with 18 bases between. The CDR3 spells CASTSHRQAPYEQYF. The CDR3 region has the DNA TGTGCCAGCACTTCCCACCGGCAGGCGCCCTACGAGCAGTACTTC.

The gene calls are TRBV5-1 and TRBJ2-1; weak D call: TRBD2 (6 bases). The germline gives CDR1 SGHRS, CDR2 YFSETQ. Trimming took off 1 base at V and 6 bases at J, with 14 bases between the two ends. The CDR3 has 15 residues. The CDR3 here is CASSLFERLVNEQFF. The CDR3 DNA reads TGCGCCAGCAGCTTGTTCGAAAGACTAGTCAATGAGCAGTTCTTC.

In its sample, this clonotype was seen many times. The chain links TRBV4-2 to TRBJ2-5; 8 bases are shared with TRBD1. Germline CDR1 LGHNA, CDR2 YNFKEQ. Unmatched junction bases numbered 8, after V lost 2 bases and J lost 0 bases. The CDR3 length is 17 residues. CDR3: CASSQQGALGYQETQYF. CDR3 nucleotide sequence: TGTGCCAGCAGCCAACAGGGGGCGTTAGGATACCAAGAGACCCAGTACTTC.

The chain uses TRBV6-5 and TRBJ1-4; D unclear. This CDR3 is 13 amino acids long. Trimming left V 2 bases short and J 5 bases short, with 6 bases between. Germline V gene sequence: CDR1 MNHEY, CDR2 SVGAGI. The CDR3 protein is CASSYANNEKLFF. Here the CDR3 DNA reads TGTGCCAGCAGTTACGCCAACAATGAAAAACTGTTTTTT.

This clonotype was counted only a few times. The chain employs TRBV20-1 and TRBJ1-4, with D uncertain. In germline, CDR1 is DFQATT, CDR2 SNEGSKA (reference sequence). The CDR3 extends over 17 amino acids. The V end lost 0 bases, the J end lost 4 bases, and 18 bases lay between the germline ends. The CDR3 spells CSARDVWAAELNEKLFF. For the CDR3, the DNA is TGCAGTGCTAGAGATGTATGGGCGGCGGAGCTTAATGAAAAACTGTTTTTT.

This clonotype was detected a few times. The V and J genes are TRBV20-1 and TRBJ2-7; tentatively, D is TRBD1 (5 bases). V lost 1 base, J lost 0 bases, and 16 bases lay in between. The germline CDR1 and CDR2 sequences are DFQATT and SNEGSKA (reference sequence). The length of the CDR3 is 16 residues. DNA of the CDR3: TGCAGTGCTAGAGGTTTTGGCAGGGTAAGCTCCTACGAGCAGTACGTC. Protein: CSARGFGRVSSYEQYV.

This sequence joins TRBV7-3 and TRBJ2-7, with D unresolved. Per germline, CDR1 SGHTA and CDR2 FQGTGA. The CDR3 has 21 amino acids. V lost 3 bases, J lost 5 bases, and 35 bases lay in between. CDR3 bases: TGTGCCAGCAGCTTGAACTCCTCGCTCGATGAAGACCGCGCTAGAGACGACGAGCAGTACGTC. Translating it yields CASSLNSSLDEDRARDDEQYV.